The clone carrying this T cell receptor beta chain was seen just once. What it binds is unknown. The sample is drawn from a study of lymphopenia after photon versus proton radiotherapy. V lost 0 bases and J lost 2; bases outside the gene matches: 4. Germline CDR1 and CDR2: SGHNT and YENEEA. This CDR3 region has 18 residues. Study outcomes and limitations: Authors raise, but do not show, better survival with proton therapy.

Sequenced by immunoSEQ multiplex PCR; TCRdb stores in-frame clones only, minus some. The profile shows 35,000 to 40,000 clones, about 84% of them singletons. The chain uses TRBV11-3 and TRBJ2-2; 12 bases are shared with TRBD2. The receptor was isolated from a man aged 50 to 59 with gastric cancer. Here the sequenced sample was peripheral blood, taken from a patient treated with photon-based radiotherapy. The CDR3 DNA is TGTGCCAGCAGCTTAGACTTAGGACTAGCGGGAAACACCGGGGAGCTGTTTTTT. Its translation: CASSLDLGLAGNTGELFF.